The entry that follows covers one TCR beta chain sequence. No antigen is known for it. No much larger clonotype is one base removed from it; base qualities were not supplied. These data are taken from a study of blood T cell repertoires in COVID-19 (dated by TCRdb to between 2020 and 2021). Study-level background: Collaborator samples came from the United States, Italy and Spain and covered acute and convalescent phases of COVID-19. The prospective study material was composed of cDNA or gDNA derived from T cells, B-cell-depleted T cells, or PBMCs. Subjects who had been exposed to COVID-19, were actively infected with it, or had recovered from it provided the deeply sampled blood TCRbeta repertoires that made up the dataset. The repertoires were released in a freely available public database intended as a resource for research on the immune response to SARS-CoV-2. Samples were obtained from the ongoing ImmuneRACE study (first 160 participants) and from 1,254 subjects provided by 6 global collaborators. The sample metadata nearly always contained a de-identified subject ID, COVID-19 status, age in years and sex. Where HLA class I and class II types were available, the types were taken from metadata supplied by the sample provider, not from assay-based typing. General conclusions and limits of the study: The amount of clinical and demographic metadata varied by source and participant and was provided uncurated.

Each collaborating institution followed its own protocols to collect whole blood in K2EDTA tubes. For TCRbeta analysis, collaborator samples were shipped as frozen whole blood, as isolated PBMCs, or as DNA extracted from either sample type. TCRbeta CDR3 regions were amplified from genomic DNA using the immunoSEQ Assay, a bias-controlled multiplex PCR. The original methods were these. The number of nucleated cells in each sample was estimated by amplification of reference gene primers within the assay. To quantify the absolute abundance of each unique TCRbeta CDR3 rearrangement, sequence reads were collapsed and filtered. For each sample, productive Simpson clonality was calculated by taking the square root of Simpson's diversity index across productive rearrangements. TCRdb took this table from immuneACCESS and kept in-frame rearrangements with V and J called. Such tables lack part of the clones; where checked against another copy, unresolved V genes explain under half of the gap, and the rest is unexplained. V and J calls and clone size are given by that table; D and trimming were obtained from the DNA. The sample table records more than 90,000 clones; more than 80% of these occur just once. The ten largest clonotypes hold approximately 22% of the sample.

CDR1 and CDR2 were assigned from the germline V gene as MNHEY and SVGAGI. From V the trimming removes 6 bases and from J it removes 4 bases, while the gene matches leave 4 bases of the junction unaccounted for. Including cysteine and phenylalanine, the CDR3 has 14 amino acids. Only the CDR3 region is kept as DNA, spanning 42 bases read in frame from base 1. The chain is encoded by TRBV6-5 joined to TRBJ2-2, and TRBD1 matches 8 of the central bases. Material: peripheral blood. This clonotype was sampled from a human donor in a cohort sampled during active COVID-19. The CDR3 here reads CASRWDRSTGELFF. The DNA reads as follows: TGTGCCAGCAGGTGGGACAGGTCCACCGGGGAGCTGTTTTTT.